The 32 T cell receptor beta chains reported below all come from one sample, sequenced in a study of CD8 T cells in ankylosing spondylitis. For these receptors, no antigen is known. TCRdb fed the 5' RACE reads into MiXCR, producing one record per CDR3 protein. The sample has some 700,000 distinct CDR3 sequences; about 20% are singletons. Study results and limitations: Several highly homologous variants made up a TCR beta motif, and this motif appeared characteristic of ankylosing spondylitis blood.

The sample was blood, either unsorted or a sorted T cell fraction (not recorded which). The receptors come from a male donor with ankylosing spondylitis.

The chain carries TRBV28 and TRBJ2-6; TRBD2 agrees at 8 bases. The V segment lost 7 bases and the J segment 0 bases; nucleotides outside the gene matches: 5. CDR1 and CDR2 (germline): MDHEN, SYDVKM. The CDR3 has 16 residues. Here the CDR3 reads CASTIGTSSGANVLTF. CDR3 sequence (DNA): TGTGCCAGCACGATTGGGACTAGCTCTGGGGCCAACGTCCTGACTTTC.

The V gene is TRBV20-1, the J gene TRBJ1-5; D perhaps matches TRBD1 (6 bases). Between the trimmed V and J ends, which lost 2 bases and 5 bases, there was a span of 16 bases. Germline V lookup: CDR1 DFQATT, CDR2 SNEGSKA (reference sequence). The CDR3 totals 15 residues. Here the CDR3 reads CSARLSGAQDQPQHF. CDR3 coding DNA: TGCAGTGCTAGATTATCGGGGGCTCAGGATCAGCCCCAGCATTTT.

The chain combines TRBV5-5 with TRBJ1-5; D is undetermined. The CDR3 loop spans 15 amino acids. Germline CDR1 SGHKS, CDR2 YYEKEE (reference sequence). V dropped 0 bases and J dropped 3 bases, with 10 bases sitting between them. The CDR3 here is CASSLGATTNQPQHF. CDR3 sequence (DNA): TGTGCCAGCAGCTTGGGTGCCACGACCAATCAGCCCCAGCATTTT. The full variable domain, its missing parts supplied by reference TRBV5-5 and TRBJ1-5, is DAGVTQSPTHLIKTRGQQVTLRCSPISGHKSVSWYQQVLGQGPQFIFQYYEKEERGRGNFPDRFSARQFPNYSSELNVNALLLGDSALYLCASSLGATTNQPQHFGDGTRLSIL.

The chain joins TRBV7-9 to TRBJ1-6, with TRBD1 identical over 7 bases. Germline CDR1 and CDR2: SEHNR and FQNEAQ (reference sequence). CDR3 length: 16 residues. V gave up 3 bases and J gave up 3 bases; unmatched junction bases: 5. The DNA for the CDR3 is TGTGCCAGCAGCTTCACAGGGGCGATCTATAATTCACCCCTCCACTTT. Translating gives CASSFTGAIYNSPLHF.

This chain connects TRBV2 to TRBJ1-1; perhaps TRBD1 as D (6 bases). Germline assignment: CDR1 SNHLY and CDR2 FYNNEI. The ends were cut back, 6 bases at V and 3 bases at J, with 20 bases in the middle. The CDR3 spans 16 residues. CDR3 in amino acids: CASRASGGLGDTEAFF. The DNA of the CDR3 is TGTGCCAGCAGAGCGTCGGGGGGGCTAGGGGACACTGAAGCTTTCTTT. The full variable domain, rest sourced from reference TRBV2 and TRBJ1-1, is EPEVTQTPSHQVTQMGQEVILRCVPISNHLYFYWYRQILGQKVEFLVSFYNNEISEKSEIFDDQFSVERPDGSNFTLKIRSTKLEDSAMYFCASRASGGLGDTEAFFGQGTRLTVV.

A few counts support this clonotype. The chain is built from TRBV20-1 and TRBJ2-5; D could derive from TRBD1 or TRBD2 (5 bases each). This CDR3 has 13 amino acids. Germline V gene sequence: CDR1 DFQATT, CDR2 SNEGSKA (reference sequence). V was pared by 3 bases and J by 3 bases, with 11 bases between. The CDR3 spells CSARPREKETQYF. In DNA form, the CDR3 reads TGCAGTGCTAGGCCCAGGGAGAAAGAGACCCAGTACTTC.

The chain couples TRBV20-1 to TRBJ2-7; a weak D match, TRBD1 (5 bases). The V and J ends lost 6 bases and 6 bases respectively, with 15 bases between them. Germline CDR1 reads DFQATT; CDR2 reads SNEGSKA (reference sequence). The CDR3 runs 12 residues. The DNA for the CDR3 is TGCAGTGCGCACGGCAGGGTAGGCGAGCAGTACTTC. Its translation: CSAHGRVGEQYF.

The CDR3 DNA follows: TGCAGTGCTAGTAAGGGGACAGGATTAAGCACTGAAGCTTTCTTT. As protein: CSASKGTGLSTEAFF. The chain carries TRBV20-1 and TRBJ1-1, with 8 bases lining up with TRBD1. Trimming at V came to 3 bases and at J to 4 bases, leaving 10 bases not matched to a gene. This CDR3 is built from 15 residues. Germline V gene lookup returns CDR1 DFQATT and CDR2 SNEGSKA (reference sequence).

The chain combines TRBV6-2 or TRBV6-3 with TRBJ2-1; 10 bases map to TRBD2. V was pared by 6 bases and J by 9 bases, with 11 bases of the junction left unmatched. The CDR3 is 15 amino acids. Germline-derived CDR1 and CDR2 are MNHEY and SVGEGT. The CDR3 region has the DNA TGTGCCAGCAGCCCCGGGGGAGCGGGAGGGAGTGAGCAGTTCTTC. As protein: CASSPGGAGGSEQFF.

In its sample, this clonotype was seen a few times. The gene calls are TRBV7-2 and TRBJ2-1, with 14 bases identical to TRBD2. From germline, CDR1 is SGHTA and CDR2 FQGNSA. This CDR3 is 17 amino acids long. Losses at the gene ends were 1 base for V and 9 bases for J; bases not matched to a gene: 8. This chain's CDR3 is CASSLVGGLAGGGEQFF. CDR3 in DNA: TGTGCCAGCAGCTTAGTAGGTGGACTAGCGGGAGGTGGTGAGCAGTTCTTC.

This clonotype was picked up a small number of times. V and J are TRBV12-3 or TRBV12-4 and TRBJ2-3, with D perhaps assigned TRBD1 or TRBD2 (5 bases each). V gave up 5 bases and J gave up 2 bases, with 20 bases separating them. CDR3 length equals 17 residues. DNA of the CDR3: TGTGCCAGCAGTCCTCGTTGGACCAGGGAGATCACAGATACGCAGTATTTT. It is translated as CASSPRWTREITDTQYF.

This chain uses TRBV5-1 with TRBJ1-1; the D is unclear. Germline CDR1 and CDR2: SGHRS and YFSETQ. With 4 bases removed from V and 0 bases from J, the gap between germline ends came to 7 bases. This CDR3 spans 13 amino acids. This chain's CDR3 is CASSNTMNTEAFF. CDR3 sequence (DNA): TGCGCCAGCAGCAACACGATGAACACTGAAGCTTTCTTT.

There are many counts of this clonotype. The rearrangement uses TRBV5-1 and TRBJ2-1; 10 nucleotides match TRBD2. The trim removed 0 bases at V and 0 bases at J, leaving 6 bases unmatched. This CDR3 is 18 amino acids long. Germline V gene sequence: CDR1 SGHRS, CDR2 YFSETQ. The CDR3 DNA is TGCGCCAGCAGCTTGGCTTTAGCGGGGGGCCGCTCCTACAATGAGCAGTTCTTC. This gives the protein CASSLALAGGRSYNEQFF.

This rearrangement joins TRBV5-1 to TRBJ2-1; the D call may be TRBD1 or TRBD2 (5 bases each). Germline assignment: CDR1 SGHRS and CDR2 YFSETQ. The V and J ends lost 7 bases and 0 bases respectively, with 11 bases between them. The CDR3 runs 14 residues. CDR3 sequence reads: CASGDASSYNEQFF. CDR3 DNA: TGCGCCAGCGGGGACGCAAGCTCCTACAATGAGCAGTTCTTC.

In this sample, this clonotype turned up a few times. The V call is TRBV12-3 or TRBV12-4, the J call TRBJ2-7; possibly TRBD1 for D (6 bases). Trimming shortened V by 2 bases and J by 2 bases, and 22 bases separated the two germline ends. This CDR3 has 18 residues. This CDR3 reads CASSLMGISGTTTYEQYF. In DNA, the CDR3 is TGTGCCAGCAGTTTAATGGGGATTTCCGGGACAACCACCTACGAGCAGTACTTC.

A few counts support this clonotype. V and J are TRBV7-2 and TRBJ2-3, with TRBD2 matching 9 bases. The CDR3 loop spans 16 amino acids. Trimming cost V 1 base and J 4 bases; bases outside gene matches: 6. Germline V gives CDR1 SGHTA, CDR2 FQGNSA. This chain's CDR3 is CASSLVAGGPADTQYF. CDR3 nucleotide sequence: TGTGCCAGCAGCTTAGTGGCGGGAGGGCCAGCAGATACGCAGTATTTT.

The chain has TRBV29-1 and TRBJ1-2; TRBD1 might be the D (5 bases). Deletions cut 3 bases from V and 7 bases from J, with 15 bases between. This CDR3 region has 13 residues. The V gene's germline CDR1 is SQVTM and CDR2 ANQGSEA. CDR3 DNA sequence: TGCAGCGTTGACATCCCCGGGGGAGGTGGCTACACCTTC. It translates to CSVDIPGGGGYTF.

The chain carries TRBV20-1 and TRBJ2-7; 8 positions agree with TRBD2. CDR3 length: 12 residues. Trimming cost V 4 bases and J 2 bases; bases outside gene matches: 1. Looked up from germline, CDR1 is DFQATT and CDR2 is SNEGSKA (reference sequence). The CDR3 here is CSAIAGPYEQYF. CDR3 bases: TGCAGTGCTATAGCGGGACCCTACGAGCAGTACTTC.

In its sample, this clonotype was seen a few times. This rearrangement joins TRBV2 to TRBJ2-1; D is unresolved. Germline V gives CDR1 SNHLY, CDR2 FYNNEI. The CDR3 contains 12 residues. V was cut by 5 bases and J by 13 bases, with 15 bases left in between. The CDR3 sequence: CASSPGPQRQFF. Here the CDR3 DNA reads TGTGCCAGCAGTCCAGGACCCCAACGACAGTTCTTC.

The chain recombines TRBV9 with TRBJ2-3; D is ambiguous. CDR1 is SGDLS, CDR2 YYNGEE, per germline. The V end was cut by 4 bases, the J end by 2 bases, with 11 bases between. The CDR3 extends over 14 amino acids. CDR3 nucleotides: TGTGCCAGCAGCCCCCGGCCCTTCACAGATACGCAGTATTTT. It specifies CASSPRPFTDTQYF.

The chain uses TRBV7-9 and TRBJ2-4, with 8 bases lining up with TRBD2. From germline, CDR1 is SEHNR and CDR2 FQNEAQ (reference sequence). This CDR3 region has 15 residues. V lost 2 bases to trimming and J lost 7 bases; unmatched junction nucleotides: 7. The CDR3 bases are TGTGCCAGCAGCTTACCGGGACTAGAGGAGAACATTCAGTACTTC. Translation gives CASSLPGLEENIQYF.

This chain uses TRBV5-6 with TRBJ1-2, with 10 bases identical to TRBD1. This CDR3 spans 15 amino acids. In germline, CDR1 is SGHDT, CDR2 YYEEEE. Trimming cost V 6 bases and J 4 bases; bases outside gene matches: 9. In DNA, the CDR3 is TGTGCCAGCATCAAACCGGGACAGGGGCCCTATGGCTACACCTTC. This codes for CASIKPGQGPYGYTF.

V is TRBV9 and J is TRBJ2-5, with D unclear. V lost 3 bases and J lost 1, with 10 bases in between. Germline CDR1 is SGDLS and CDR2 is YYNGEE. CDR3 size: 14 residues. CDR3 coding DNA: TGTGCCAGCAGCGCCGGTGGAGCCCAAGAGACCCAGTACTTC. Translating it yields CASSAGGAQETQYF.

This clonotype was seen only a few times. The chain has TRBV12-3 or TRBV12-4 and TRBJ1-2; D not certain. This CDR3 comprises 13 residues. Trimming pared 6 bases from V and 6 bases from J, leaving 14 bases between. CDR3 nucleotides: TGTGCCAGCAGCATACACGGAGGAAATGGCTACACCTTC. Translation: CASSIHGGNGYTF.

The CDR3 sequence is CASSYRVTSAEAFF. The CDR3 bases are TGTGCCAGCAGTTACAGGGTCACGTCCGCTGAAGCTTTCTTT. The V and J genes are TRBV6-2 or TRBV6-3 and TRBJ1-1; D call uncertain. Trimming removed 2 bases at V and 6 bases at J, with 13 bases between. This CDR3 spans 14 amino acids. Per the germline V gene, CDR1 is MNHEY and CDR2 is SVGEGT.

This chain links TRBV12-3 or TRBV12-4 with TRBJ2-1; D is possibly TRBD2 (5 bases). This CDR3 has 15 amino acids. Trimming pared 6 bases from V and 6 bases from J, leaving 18 bases between. In nucleotides, the CDR3 is TGTGCCAGCAGCCCCCCGGGGTTCCTCGGCAATGAGCAGTTCTTC. Amino acids: CASSPPGFLGNEQFF.

This clonotype showed up just a few times. The chain uses TRBV15 and TRBJ2-5; the match to TRBD1 covers 10 bases. CDR1 LNHNV and CDR2 YYDKDF come from the germline V gene (reference sequence). The CDR3 is 18 residues long. V shed 4 bases and J 4 bases; nucleotides not matched to a gene: 15. The CDR3 is CATSTKYPGQGYGETQYF. In nucleotides, the CDR3 is TGTGCCACCAGCACAAAATATCCGGGACAGGGGTATGGAGAGACCCAGTACTTC.

J is TRBJ2-1 and V is TRBV13; D unclear. Germline V gives CDR1 PRHDT, CDR2 FYEKMQ (reference sequence). The CDR3 extends over 13 amino acids. V lost 5 bases to trimming and J lost 4 bases, with 9 bases between them. CDR3 region: CASSDLRYNEQFF. Here the CDR3 DNA reads TGTGCCAGCAGCGACCTAAGATACAATGAGCAGTTCTTC.

This sequence joins TRBV30 and TRBJ1-5; maybe TRBD1 (6 bases). The length of the CDR3 is 17 residues. Trimming stripped 4 bases from V and 0 bases from J, with 19 bases between. CDR1 is GTSNPN and CDR2 is SVGIG in the germline V gene (reference sequence). The CDR3 reads CAWTPGTNRASNQPQHF. CDR3 nucleotide sequence: TGTGCCTGGACCCCCGGGACAAATCGGGCTAGCAATCAGCCCCAGCATTTT.

This chain links TRBV20-1 with TRBJ2-7; TRBD1 is a possible D gene (6 bases). The CDR3 length is 16 residues. Germline V CDR1 and CDR2: DFQATT, SNEGSKA (reference sequence). The germline V and J ends were trimmed by 1 base and 4 bases, with 20 bases remaining between them. The chain's CDR3 is CSARGPGDKDPYEQYF. CDR3 nucleotides: TGCAGTGCTAGAGGACCCGGGGACAAAGATCCGTACGAGCAGTACTTC.

This clonotype was recorded a few times. The chain joins TRBV12-3 or TRBV12-4 to TRBJ2-4, with D tentatively TRBD1 or TRBD2 (5 bases each). The CDR3 loop spans 15 amino acids. V gave up 6 bases and J gave up 8 bases, with 20 bases separating them. The CDR3 nucleotides are TGTGCCAGCAGACCCGAGGCAGGCCAGGGAGACATTCAGTACTTC. Its protein is CASRPEAGQGDIQYF.

This clonotype was seen only a few times. CDR3 in amino acids: CAISPTSGSSYNEQFF. The CDR3 coding sequence is TGTGCCATCAGCCCTACTAGCGGGAGCTCCTACAATGAGCAGTTCTTC. The rearrangement uses TRBV10-3 and TRBJ2-1; TRBD2 aligns across 11 bases. Germline V gene data show CDR1 as ENHRY and CDR2 as SYGVKD. After removal of 6 bases from V and 0 bases from J, the junction contained 4 bases not matched to a gene. The CDR3 has 16 residues.